The TCR beta chain under discussion was sequenced for a study of T cells expressing NK-cell markers. About the study: Eight donors were sequenced, seven testing HCMV-seropositive and one testing seronegative.

Germline loops: CDR1 DFQATT, CDR2 SNEGSKA (reference sequence). CDR3 length: 11 residues. TCRdb processed the 5' RACE reads again and assigns one entry to each CDR3 protein, with no DNA. The sample totals a few hundred thousand distinct CDR3 sequences. Sequenced input: blood T cells: a sorted CD56 or NKG2C T cell subset, CD4+ or CD8+ T cells, or bulk PBMC T cells (not recorded which). The V call is TRBV20-1, the J call TRBJ1-3. The TCR comes from a woman aged 50 to 60 in good health. CDR3 sequence: CSARDQNTIYF.